This TCR beta chain came from a study of T cell changes during pregnancy in multiple sclerosis. V lost 1 base and J 3 bases, leaving 18 bases between the germline ends. Germline CDR1 is SGHVS and CDR2 is FQNEAQ. The CDR3 is made up of 17 amino acids. Assay: immunoSEQ multiplex PCR; the TCRdb copy retains only in-frame clones and omits some. This table holds over 9,000 clones, roughly 84% found once. The chain links TRBV7-8 to TRBJ1-1; a possible D gene is TRBD1 (5 bases). The material sequenced was CD8+ T cells from peripheral blood mononuclear cells, taken after pregnancy. This TCR was recovered from a female donor in good health, enrolled as a control in a pregnancy study. The CDR3 DNA follows: TGTGCCAGCAGCTTAGGGCCCATCGGGGGAGGTGACACTGAAGCTTTCTTT. It yields the protein CASSLGPIGGGDTEAFF. Complete variable domain (other parts from reference TRBV7-8 and TRBJ1-1): GAGVSQSPRYKVAKRGQDVALRCDPISGHVSLFWYQQALGQGPEFLTYFQNEAQLDKSGLPSDRFFAERPEGSVSTLKIQRTQQEDSAVYLCASSLGPIGGGDTEAFFGQGTRLTVV.